The T cell receptor beta chain described here comes from a study of CXCR3-negative and CXCR3-positive naive CD8 T cells (dated by TCRdb to the late 2010s). Background for the entire study: In total, some 140 million TRB reads were obtained, which works out to roughly 1.5 +/- 0.3 million reads per library. The diversity and physicochemical repertoire analyses included roughly ten donors pooled from two independent experiments. The TRBV-TRBJ cluster analysis covered naive subsets from 5 or 6 donors and memory cells from 3 donors.

The sequencer was a NextSeq 550. The Human TCR Profiling Kit (MiLaboratory) was used to make UMI-labeled 5' RACE TRB cDNA libraries. The full amount of extracted RNA was used for cDNA synthesis, and the full amount of resulting cDNA was used for PCR amplification. The libraries were made side by side, with each library going through the same number of PCR cycles. On the authors' methods: With a requirement of at least two reads per UMI, MIGEC and MiXCR extracted about 50,000 +/- 10,000 unique UMI-labeled TRB cDNA molecules per library. Each library averaged around 42,000 +/- 9,900 functional in-frame TRB CDR3 nucleotide clonotypes without stop codons. Diversity metrics, including normalized Shannon-Wiener and Chao1, were computed in VDJtools after downsampling to 5000 UMI-labeled TRB molecules per sample. For the central five CDR3 residues, VDJtools calculated physicochemical properties weighted by clonotype size, namely interaction energy, strength, volume and Kidera factor 4. TCRdb reprocessed the reads, and each CDR3 protein sequence is entered once, without DNA. The authors' filters were not applied to this entry. The table for this sample records over 55,000 distinct CDR3 sequences. The ten largest clones represent around 0.5% of the sample.

For every CD8+ T cell subset, approximately 300,000 cells were flow-sorted straight into RLT lysis buffer, and each subset was sorted in triplicate. Naive CD8+ T cells were defined stringently as CD45RO-CCR7+CD27+CD95- to exclude memory contaminants. Using standard density gradient centrifugation, peripheral blood mononuclear cells were isolated from buffy coats. Naive CXCR3-negative and CXCR3-positive CD8+ T cells were flow-sorted using a FACSAria III. An RNeasy Mini Kit was used to extract total RNA from the sorted cells. The full study reports these points: Because surface CD5, which is linked to self-reactivity in mice, was comparable between the naive subsets, TCR interaction strength was also inferred from TRB CDR3 physicochemical properties. Repertoire diversity was comparably high in both naive subsets but much lower in memory CD8+ T cells. Compared with CXCR3-negative naive cells, CXCR3-positive naive cells had TRB CDR3s with higher hydrophobicity (lower Kidera factor 4), lower energy, and higher strength and volume indices. Within the same donor, TRBV-TRBJ usage looked similar between naive CXCR3-negative and CXCR3-positive cells, but memory cells had distinct patterns. Because CXCR3 expression was partially decreased after cryopreservation, freshly isolated PBMCs were used for most assays.

As to this clonotype: Its antigen remains undetermined.

As encoded in the germline V gene (reference sequence), CDR1 is DFQATT while CDR2 is SNEGSKA. Taken from cysteine to phenylalanine, the CDR3 has 15 residues. No DNA sequence was recorded. This sequence originates from a human donor in good health. Some clones in this sample may be carry-over from other donors' samples. The sequencing input was naive CXCR3+ CD8+ T cells from blood. The meaning of the sample's cell subset or site label: CD45RO-CCR7+CD27+CD95- naive CD8+ T cells expressing CXCR3 (TNR3+). This sequence uses TRBV20-1 and TRBJ2-1; the D gene TCRdb calls, TRBD2, cannot be checked with no DNA. The CDR3 protein sequence reads: CSARIAGGVYNEQFF.